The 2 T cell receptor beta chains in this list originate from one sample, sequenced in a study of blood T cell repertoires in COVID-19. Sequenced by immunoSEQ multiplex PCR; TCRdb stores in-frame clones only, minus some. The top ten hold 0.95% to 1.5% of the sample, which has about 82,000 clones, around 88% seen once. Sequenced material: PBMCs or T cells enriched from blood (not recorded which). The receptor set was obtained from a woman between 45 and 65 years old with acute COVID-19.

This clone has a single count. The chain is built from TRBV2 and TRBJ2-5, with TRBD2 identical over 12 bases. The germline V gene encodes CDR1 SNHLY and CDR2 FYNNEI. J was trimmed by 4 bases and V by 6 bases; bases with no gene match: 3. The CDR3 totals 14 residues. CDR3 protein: CASRKLAGGETQYF. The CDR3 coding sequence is TGTGCCAGCAGAAAACTAGCGGGAGGAGAGACCCAGTACTTC. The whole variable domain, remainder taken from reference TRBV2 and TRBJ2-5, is EPEVTQTPSHQVTQMGQEVILRCVPISNHLYFYWYRQILGQKVEFLVSFYNNEISEKSEIFDDQFSVERPDGSNFTLKIRSTKLEDSAMYFCASRKLAGGETQYFGPGTRLLVL.

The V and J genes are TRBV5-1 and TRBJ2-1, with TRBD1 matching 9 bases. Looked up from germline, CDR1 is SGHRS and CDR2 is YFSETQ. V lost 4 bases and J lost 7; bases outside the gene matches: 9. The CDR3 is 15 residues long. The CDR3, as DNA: TGCGCCAGCAGCGAATCAGGACAGGGGCAAAATGAGCAGTTCTTC. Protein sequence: CASSESGQGQNEQFF.